This is a list of T cell receptor beta chains from one sample in a study of blood T cell repertoires in COVID-19. Sequenced by immunoSEQ multiplex PCR; TCRdb stores in-frame clones only, minus some. The table records around 200,000 clones, about 84% of them present only once. Sequences were obtained from peripheral blood. The origin of the receptors is a human donor in a cohort sampled during active COVID-19. CDR3s include the opening cysteine and the closing phenylalanine or tryptophan. Fields, in order: clone size, D gene, V gene, J gene, CDR3 DNA, CDR3 protein. D genes are given only for firm matches. Some rows mark clone size as missing; the rest say once, few, many or name a class of expanded clone.

-	-	TRBV6-6	TRBJ1-5	TGTGCTAGCCTACAGGCGATTAGCAATCAGCCCCAGCATTTT	CASLQAISNQPQHF
few	TRBD1	TRBV14	TRBJ2-7	TGTGCCAGCAGCCTGATTGACAGGGCCGGTCCCTACGAGCAGTACTTC	CASSLIDRAGPYEQYF
-	TRBD1	TRBV27	TRBJ1-5	TGTGCCAGCAGTACAGAGTCGGACAGGGGGTTCAATCAGCCCCAGCATTTT	CASSTESDRGFNQPQHF
-	-	TRBV28	TRBJ1-5	TGTGCCAGCAGTTCCCAAGCACAGGGTAGCCAGCCCCAGCATTTT	CASSSQAQGSQPQHF
-	TRBD1	TRBV13	TRBJ2-1	TGTGCCAGCAGCTCGGGACAGGGGAACGAGCAGTTCTTC	CASSSGQGNEQFF
-	TRBD1	TRBV7-6	TRBJ2-7	TGTGCCAGCAGCGCCGGGACAGGGGCCTACGAGCAGTACTTC	CASSAGTGAYEQYF
-	TRBD1	TRBV27	TRBJ2-7	TGTGCCAGCAGTTCCTACCCGCCCGGACAGGGAGGCTCCTACGAGCAGTACTTC	CASSSYPPGQGGSYEQYF
-	TRBD1	TRBV4-1	TRBJ1-4	TGCGCCAGCAGCCAAGATGAGGGGGCCTCGAGTGAAAAACTGTTTTTT	CASSQDEGASSEKLFF
-	-	TRBV11-2	TRBJ1-1	TGTGCCAGCAGCTTAGTGGCAATGAACACTGAAGCTTTCTTT	CASSLVAMNTEAFF
-	TRBD1	TRBV5-6	TRBJ1-2	TGTGCCAGCAGCTTGGGGACAGGGTATGGCTACACCTTC	CASSLGTGYGYTF
few	-	TRBV11-2	TRBJ1-6	TGTGCCAGCAGCTCACCCACCACGGGGGGAGGTTCACCCCTCCACTTT	CASSSPTTGGGSPLHF
-	TRBD1	TRBV6-1	TRBJ2-7	TGTGCCAGCAGTGGAGCGAGGGGGCCCTACGAGCAGTACTTC	CASSGARGPYEQYF
-	TRBD2	TRBV11-2	TRBJ2-3	TGTGCCAGCAGCTTAGGACGGCTAGCGGGGGTCACAGATACGCAGTATTTT	CASSLGRLAGVTDTQYF
-	-	TRBV7-2	TRBJ1-6	TGTGCCAGCAGCTTGGGACAATTTAATTCACCCCTCCACTTT	CASSLGQFNSPLHF
-	-	TRBV10-1	TRBJ2-3	TGCGCCAGCAGTTCCGGCGAGGGCACTGGCACAGATACGCAGTATTTT	CASSSGEGTGTDTQYF
-	TRBD1	TRBV6-5	TRBJ1-2	TGTGCCAGCAGAGGACAGGGAGGAAACTATGGCTACACCTTC	CASRGQGGNYGYTF
-	-	TRBV29-1	TRBJ1-1	TGCAGCGTTGAATCGGGGAGGAACACTGAAGCTTTCTTT	CSVESGRNTEAFF
-	TRBD2	TRBV6-5	TRBJ2-5	TGTGCCAGCAGCGGACTAGAGTACCAAGAGACCCAGTACTTC	CASSGLEYQETQYF
few	-	TRBV19	TRBJ1-3	TGTGCCAGCAGGACAGTTAACTCTGGAAACACCATATATTTT	CASRTVNSGNTIYF
-	-	TRBV30	TRBJ1-4	TGTGCCTGGAGTGGGGCTCGCCCGCCTTTTGATGAAAAACTGTTTTTT	CAWSGARPPFDEKLFF